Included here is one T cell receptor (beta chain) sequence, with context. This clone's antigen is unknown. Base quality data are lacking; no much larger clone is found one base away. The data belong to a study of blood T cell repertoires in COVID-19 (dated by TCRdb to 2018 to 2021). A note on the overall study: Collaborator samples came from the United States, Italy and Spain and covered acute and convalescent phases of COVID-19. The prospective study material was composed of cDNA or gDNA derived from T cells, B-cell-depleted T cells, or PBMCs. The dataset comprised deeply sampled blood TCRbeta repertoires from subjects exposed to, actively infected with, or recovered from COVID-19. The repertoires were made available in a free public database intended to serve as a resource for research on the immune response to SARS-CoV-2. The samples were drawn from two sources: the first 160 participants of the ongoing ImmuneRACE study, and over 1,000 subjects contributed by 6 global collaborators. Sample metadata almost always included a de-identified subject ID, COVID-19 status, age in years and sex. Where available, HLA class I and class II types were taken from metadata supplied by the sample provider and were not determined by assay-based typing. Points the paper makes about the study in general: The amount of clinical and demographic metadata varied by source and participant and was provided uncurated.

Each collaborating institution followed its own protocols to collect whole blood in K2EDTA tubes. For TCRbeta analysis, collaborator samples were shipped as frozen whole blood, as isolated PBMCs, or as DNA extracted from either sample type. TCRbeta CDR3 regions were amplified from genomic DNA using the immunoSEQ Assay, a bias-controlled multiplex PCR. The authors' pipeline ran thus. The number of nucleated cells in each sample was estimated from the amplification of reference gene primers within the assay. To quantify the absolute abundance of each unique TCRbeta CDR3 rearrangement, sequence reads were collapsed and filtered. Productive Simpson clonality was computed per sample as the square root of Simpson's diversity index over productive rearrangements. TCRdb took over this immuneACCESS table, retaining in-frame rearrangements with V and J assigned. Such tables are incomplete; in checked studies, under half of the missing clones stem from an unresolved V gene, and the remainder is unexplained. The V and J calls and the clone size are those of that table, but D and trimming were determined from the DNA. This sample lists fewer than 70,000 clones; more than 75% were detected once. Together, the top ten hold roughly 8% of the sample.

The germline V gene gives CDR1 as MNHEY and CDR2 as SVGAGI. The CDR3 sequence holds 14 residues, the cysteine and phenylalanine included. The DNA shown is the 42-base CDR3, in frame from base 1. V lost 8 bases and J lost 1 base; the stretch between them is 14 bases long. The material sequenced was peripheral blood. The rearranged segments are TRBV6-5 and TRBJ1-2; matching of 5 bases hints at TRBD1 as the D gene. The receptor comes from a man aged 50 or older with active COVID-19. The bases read TGTGCCAGCGCTAAGGGGATGGGTAACTATGGCTACACCTTC. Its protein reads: CASAKGMGNYGYTF.